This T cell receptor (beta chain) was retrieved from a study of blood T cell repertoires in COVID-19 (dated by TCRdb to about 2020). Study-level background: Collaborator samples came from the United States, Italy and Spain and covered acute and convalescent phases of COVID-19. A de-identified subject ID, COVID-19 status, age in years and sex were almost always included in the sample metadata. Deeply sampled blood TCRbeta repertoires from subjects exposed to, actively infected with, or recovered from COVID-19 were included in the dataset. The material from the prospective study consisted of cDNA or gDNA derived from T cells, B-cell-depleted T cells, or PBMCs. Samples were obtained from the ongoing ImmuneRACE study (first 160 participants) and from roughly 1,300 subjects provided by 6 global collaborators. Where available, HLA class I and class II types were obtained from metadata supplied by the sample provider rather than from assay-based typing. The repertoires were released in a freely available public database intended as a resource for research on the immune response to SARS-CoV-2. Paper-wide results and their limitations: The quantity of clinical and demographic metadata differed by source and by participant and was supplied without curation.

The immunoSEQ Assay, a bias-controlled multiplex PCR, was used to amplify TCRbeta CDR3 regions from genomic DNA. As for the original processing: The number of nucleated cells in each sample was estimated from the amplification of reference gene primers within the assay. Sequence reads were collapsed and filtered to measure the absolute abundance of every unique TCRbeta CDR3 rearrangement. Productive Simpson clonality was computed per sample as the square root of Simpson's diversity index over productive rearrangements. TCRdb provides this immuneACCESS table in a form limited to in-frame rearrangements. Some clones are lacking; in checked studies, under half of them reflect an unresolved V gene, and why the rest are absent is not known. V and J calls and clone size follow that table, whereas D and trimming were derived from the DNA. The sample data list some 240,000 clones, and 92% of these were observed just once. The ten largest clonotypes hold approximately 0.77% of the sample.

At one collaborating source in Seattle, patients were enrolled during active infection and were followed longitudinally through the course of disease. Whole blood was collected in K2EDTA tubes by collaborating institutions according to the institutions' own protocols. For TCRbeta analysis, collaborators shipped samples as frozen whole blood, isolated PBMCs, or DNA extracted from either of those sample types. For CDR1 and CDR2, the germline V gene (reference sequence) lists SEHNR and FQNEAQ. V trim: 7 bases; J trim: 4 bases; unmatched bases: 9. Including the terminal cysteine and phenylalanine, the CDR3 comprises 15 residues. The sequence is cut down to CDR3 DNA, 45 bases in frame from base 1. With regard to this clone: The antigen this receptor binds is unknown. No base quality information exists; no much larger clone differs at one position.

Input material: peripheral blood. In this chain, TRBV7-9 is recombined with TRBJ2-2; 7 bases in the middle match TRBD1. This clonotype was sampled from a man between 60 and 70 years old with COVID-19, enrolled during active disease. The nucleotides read TGTGCCAGCACCGCAGTTCCAGGGGGCACCGGGGAGCTGTTTTTT. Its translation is CASTAVPGGTGELFF.